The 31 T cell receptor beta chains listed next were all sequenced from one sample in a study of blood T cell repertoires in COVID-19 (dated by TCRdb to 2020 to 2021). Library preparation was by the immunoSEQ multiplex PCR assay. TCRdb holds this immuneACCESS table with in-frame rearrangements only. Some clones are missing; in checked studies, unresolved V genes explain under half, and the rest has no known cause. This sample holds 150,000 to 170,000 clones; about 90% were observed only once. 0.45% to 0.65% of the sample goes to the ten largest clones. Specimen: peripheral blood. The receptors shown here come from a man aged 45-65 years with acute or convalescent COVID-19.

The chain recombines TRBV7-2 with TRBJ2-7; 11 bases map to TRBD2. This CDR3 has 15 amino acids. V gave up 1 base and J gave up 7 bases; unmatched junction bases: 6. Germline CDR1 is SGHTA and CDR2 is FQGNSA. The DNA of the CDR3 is TGTGCCAGCAGCTTAGAATTGACTAGCGGGACAGAGCAGTACTTC. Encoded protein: CASSLELTSGTEQYF.

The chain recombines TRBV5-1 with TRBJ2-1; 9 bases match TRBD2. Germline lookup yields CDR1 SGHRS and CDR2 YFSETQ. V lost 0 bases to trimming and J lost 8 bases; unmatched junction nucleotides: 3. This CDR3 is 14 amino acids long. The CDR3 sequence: CASSLVREGDEQFF. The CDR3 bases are TGCGCCAGCAGCTTGGTGCGGGAGGGCGATGAGCAGTTCTTC.

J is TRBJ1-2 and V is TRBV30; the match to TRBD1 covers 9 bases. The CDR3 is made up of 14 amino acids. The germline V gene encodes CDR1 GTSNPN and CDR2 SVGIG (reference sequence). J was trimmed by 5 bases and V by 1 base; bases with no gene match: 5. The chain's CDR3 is CAWSGTGTGYGYTF. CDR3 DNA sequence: TGTGCCTGGAGTGGCACCGGGACAGGGTATGGCTACACCTTC.

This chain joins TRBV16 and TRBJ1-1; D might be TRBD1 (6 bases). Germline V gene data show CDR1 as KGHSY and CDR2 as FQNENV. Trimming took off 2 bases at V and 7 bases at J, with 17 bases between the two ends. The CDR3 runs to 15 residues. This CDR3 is CASSQGQGWALEAFF. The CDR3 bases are TGTGCCAGCAGCCAAGGCCAGGGGTGGGCTCTTGAAGCTTTCTTT.

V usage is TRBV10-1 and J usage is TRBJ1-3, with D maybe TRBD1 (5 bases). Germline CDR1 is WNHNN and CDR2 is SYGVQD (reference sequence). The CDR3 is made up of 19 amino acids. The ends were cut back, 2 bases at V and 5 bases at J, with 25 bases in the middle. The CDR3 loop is CASSEPPIIVGGERNTIYF. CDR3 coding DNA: TGCGCCAGCAGTGAGCCACCTATTATCGTCGGGGGGGAGAGAAACACCATATATTTT.

In DNA, the CDR3 is TGTGCCATCGGGAGGGGGAACACTGAAGCTTTCTTT. It yields the protein CAIGRGNTEAFF. The chain links TRBV10-3 to TRBJ1-1; D is possibly TRBD1 (5 bases). Trimming removed 8 bases from V and 1 base from J, with 8 bases in between. Germline V gene sequence: CDR1 ENHRY, CDR2 SYGVKD. CDR3 length: 12 residues.

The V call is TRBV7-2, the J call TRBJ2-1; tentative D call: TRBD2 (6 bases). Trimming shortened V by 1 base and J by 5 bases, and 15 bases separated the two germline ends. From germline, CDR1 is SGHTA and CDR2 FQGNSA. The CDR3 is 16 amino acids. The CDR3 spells CASSLGVGTPHNEQFF. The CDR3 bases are TGTGCCAGCAGCTTAGGAGTAGGGACTCCTCACAATGAGCAGTTCTTC. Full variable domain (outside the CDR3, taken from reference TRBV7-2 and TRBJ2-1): GAGVSQSPSNKVTEKGKDVELRCDPISGHTALYWYRQSLGQGLEFLIYFQGNSAPDKSGLPSDRFSAERTGGSVSTLTIQRTQQEDSAVYLCASSLGVGTPHNEQFFGPGTRLTVL.

CDR3 residues: CASSPGQGASPLHF. The CDR3 coding sequence is TGTGCCAGCAGTCCGGGACAGGGGGCTTCACCCCTCCACTTT. The V and J genes are TRBV28 and TRBJ1-6, with 12 nucleotides matching TRBD1. The length of the CDR3 is 14 residues. Unmatched junction bases numbered 2, after V lost 5 bases and J lost 9 bases. Germline V gene lookup returns CDR1 MDHEN and CDR2 SYDVKM. Drawing the rest from reference TRBV28 and TRBJ1-6, the complete variable domain is DVKVTQSSRYLVKRTGEKVFLECVQDMDHENMFWYRQDPGLGLRLIYFSYDVKMKEKGDIPEGYSVSREKKERFSLILESASTNQTSMYLCASSPGQGASPLHFGNGTRLTVT.

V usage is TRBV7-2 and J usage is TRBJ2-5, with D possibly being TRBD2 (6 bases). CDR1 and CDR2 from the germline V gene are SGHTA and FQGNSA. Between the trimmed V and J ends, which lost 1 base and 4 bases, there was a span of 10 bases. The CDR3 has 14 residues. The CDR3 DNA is TGTGCCAGCAGCTTAGTGGTGGGAGGAGAGACCCAGTACTTC. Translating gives CASSLVVGGETQYF.

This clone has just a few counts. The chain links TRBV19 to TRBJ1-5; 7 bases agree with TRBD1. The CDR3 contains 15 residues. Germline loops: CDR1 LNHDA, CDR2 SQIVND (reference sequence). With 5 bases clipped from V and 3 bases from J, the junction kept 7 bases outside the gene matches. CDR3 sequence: CASSVWDRANQPQHF. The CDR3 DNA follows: TGTGCCAGTAGTGTATGGGACAGAGCCAATCAGCCCCAGCATTTT.

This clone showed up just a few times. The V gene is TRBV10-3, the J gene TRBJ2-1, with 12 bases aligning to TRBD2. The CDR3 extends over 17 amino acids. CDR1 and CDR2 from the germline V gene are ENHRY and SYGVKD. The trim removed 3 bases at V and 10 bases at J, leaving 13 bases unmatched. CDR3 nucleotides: TGTGCCATCAGTGACACTAGCGGGAGGTCCGGGACGGGGGAGCAGTTCTTC. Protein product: CAISDTSGRSGTGEQFF.

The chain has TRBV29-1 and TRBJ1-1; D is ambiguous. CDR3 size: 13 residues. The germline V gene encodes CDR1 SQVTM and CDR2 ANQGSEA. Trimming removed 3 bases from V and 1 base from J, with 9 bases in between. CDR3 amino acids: CSVERSRNTEAFF. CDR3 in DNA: TGCAGCGTTGAGAGGAGCAGGAACACTGAAGCTTTCTTT.

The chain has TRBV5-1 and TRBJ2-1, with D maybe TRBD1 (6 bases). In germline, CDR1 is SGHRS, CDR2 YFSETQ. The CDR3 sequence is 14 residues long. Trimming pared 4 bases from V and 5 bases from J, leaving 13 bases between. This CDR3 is CASSGTGSHNEQFF. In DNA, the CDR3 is TGCGCCAGCAGCGGAACAGGGTCCCACAATGAGCAGTTCTTC.

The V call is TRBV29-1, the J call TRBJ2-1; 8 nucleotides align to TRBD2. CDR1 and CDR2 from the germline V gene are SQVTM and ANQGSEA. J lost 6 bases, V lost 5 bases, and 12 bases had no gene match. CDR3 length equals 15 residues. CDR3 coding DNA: TGCAGCGTTCCTTACAGGACTAGCAATTTCAATGAGCAGTTCTTC. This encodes CSVPYRTSNFNEQFF.

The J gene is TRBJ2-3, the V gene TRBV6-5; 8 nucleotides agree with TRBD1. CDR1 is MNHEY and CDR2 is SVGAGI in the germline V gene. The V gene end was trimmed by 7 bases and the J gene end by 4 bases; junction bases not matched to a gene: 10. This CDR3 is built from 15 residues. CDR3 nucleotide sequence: TGTGCCAGCACTGGGCAGGGGGCTTGGGCAGATACGCAGTATTTT. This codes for CASTGQGAWADTQYF.

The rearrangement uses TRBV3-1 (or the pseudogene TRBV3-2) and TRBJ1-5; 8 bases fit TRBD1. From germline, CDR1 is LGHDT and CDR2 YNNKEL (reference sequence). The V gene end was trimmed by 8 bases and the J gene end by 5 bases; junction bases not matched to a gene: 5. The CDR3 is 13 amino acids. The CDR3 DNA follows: TGTGCCAGCGGACAGGGAGTGGATCAGCCCCAGCATTTT. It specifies CASGQGVDQPQHF.

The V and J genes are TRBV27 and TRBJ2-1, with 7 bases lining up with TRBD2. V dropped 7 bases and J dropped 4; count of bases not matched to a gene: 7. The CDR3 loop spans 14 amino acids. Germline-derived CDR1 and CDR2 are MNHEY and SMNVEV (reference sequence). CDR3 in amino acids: CASNSAGEYNEQFF. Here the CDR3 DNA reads TGTGCCAGCAATTCGGCGGGGGAATACAATGAGCAGTTCTTC.

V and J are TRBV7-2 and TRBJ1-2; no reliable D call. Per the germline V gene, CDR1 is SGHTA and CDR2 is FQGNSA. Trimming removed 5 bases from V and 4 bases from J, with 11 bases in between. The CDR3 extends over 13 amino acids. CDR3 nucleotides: TGTGCCAGCAGCCTACTAGGTGCCTATGGCTACACCTTC. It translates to CASSLLGAYGYTF.

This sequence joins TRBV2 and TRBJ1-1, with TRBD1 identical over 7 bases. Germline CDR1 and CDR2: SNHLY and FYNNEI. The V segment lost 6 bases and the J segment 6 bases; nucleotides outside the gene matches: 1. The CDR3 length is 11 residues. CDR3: CASRQGPEAFF. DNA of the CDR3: TGTGCCAGCAGACAGGGGCCTGAAGCTTTCTTT.

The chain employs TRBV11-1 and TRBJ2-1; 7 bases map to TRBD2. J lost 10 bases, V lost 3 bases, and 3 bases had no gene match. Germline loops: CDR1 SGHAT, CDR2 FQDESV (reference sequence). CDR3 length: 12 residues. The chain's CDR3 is CASSLPSGEQFF. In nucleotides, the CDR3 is TGTGCCAGCAGCTTGCCTAGCGGCGAGCAGTTCTTC. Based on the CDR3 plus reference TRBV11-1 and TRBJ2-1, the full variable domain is EAEVAQSPRYKITEKSQAVAFWCDPISGHATLYWYRQILGQGPELLVQFQDESVVDDSQLPKDRFSAERLKGVDSTLKIQPAELGDSAMYLCASSLPSGEQFFGPGTRLTVL.

The CDR3 reads CAWSVQGYGYTF. DNA for the CDR3: TGTGCCTGGAGTGTCCAGGGATATGGCTACACCTTC. This sequence joins TRBV30 and TRBJ1-2, with D possibly matching TRBD1 (5 bases). The CDR3 contains 12 residues. Trimming removed 0 bases from V and 5 bases from J, with 7 bases in between. CDR1 is GTSNPN, CDR2 SVGIG, per germline (reference sequence).

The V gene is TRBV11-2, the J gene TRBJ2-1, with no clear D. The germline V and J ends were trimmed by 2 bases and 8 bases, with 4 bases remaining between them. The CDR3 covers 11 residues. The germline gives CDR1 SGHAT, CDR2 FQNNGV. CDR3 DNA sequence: TGTGCCAGCAGCTTAAACTATGAGCAGTTCTTC. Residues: CASSLNYEQFF.

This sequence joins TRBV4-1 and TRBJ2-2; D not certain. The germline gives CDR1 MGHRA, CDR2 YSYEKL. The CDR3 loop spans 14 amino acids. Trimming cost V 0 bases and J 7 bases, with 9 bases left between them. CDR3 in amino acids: CASSQDPVSGELFF. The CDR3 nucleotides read TGCGCCAGCAGCCAAGATCCCGTGAGCGGGGAGCTGTTTTTT.

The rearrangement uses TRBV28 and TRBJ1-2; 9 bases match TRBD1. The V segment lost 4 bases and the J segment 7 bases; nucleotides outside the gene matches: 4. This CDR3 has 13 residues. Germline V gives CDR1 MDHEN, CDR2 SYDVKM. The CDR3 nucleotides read TGTGCCAGCAGTTCCGGACAGGGGACTGGCTACACCTTC. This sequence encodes CASSSGQGTGYTF.

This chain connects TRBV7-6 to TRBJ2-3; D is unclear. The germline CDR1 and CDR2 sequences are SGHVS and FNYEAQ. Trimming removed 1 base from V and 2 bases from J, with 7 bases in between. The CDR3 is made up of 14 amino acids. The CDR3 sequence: CASSLEDFTDTQYF. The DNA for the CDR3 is TGTGCCAGCAGCTTAGAAGACTTCACAGATACGCAGTATTTT. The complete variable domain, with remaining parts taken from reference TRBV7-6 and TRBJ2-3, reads GAGVSQSPRYKVTKRGQDVALRCDPISGHVSLYWYRQALGQGPEFLTYFNYEAQQDKSGLPNDRFSAERPEGSISTLTIQRTEQRDSAMYRCASSLEDFTDTQYFGPGTRLTVL.

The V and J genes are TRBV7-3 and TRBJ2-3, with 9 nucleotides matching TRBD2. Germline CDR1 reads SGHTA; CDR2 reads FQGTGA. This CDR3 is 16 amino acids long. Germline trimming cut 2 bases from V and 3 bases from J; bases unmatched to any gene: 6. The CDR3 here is CASSLASGRMTDTQYF. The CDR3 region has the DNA TGTGCCAGCAGCTTAGCAAGCGGGAGGATGACAGATACGCAGTATTTT. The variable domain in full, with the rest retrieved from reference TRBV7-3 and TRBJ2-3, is GAGVSQTPSNKVTEKGKYVELRCDPISGHTALYWYRQSLGQGPEFLIYFQGTGAADDSGLPNDRFFAVRPEGSVSTLKIQRTERGDSAVYLCASSLASGRMTDTQYFGPGTRLTVL.

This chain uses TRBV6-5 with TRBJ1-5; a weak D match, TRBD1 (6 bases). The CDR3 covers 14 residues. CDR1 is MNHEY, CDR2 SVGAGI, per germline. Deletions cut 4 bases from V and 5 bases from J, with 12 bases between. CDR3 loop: CASSLTGRDQPQHF. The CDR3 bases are TGTGCCAGCAGTTTAACAGGGAGGGATCAGCCCCAGCATTTT.

CDR3 bases: TGTGCCAGCAGCGTAGAAGAGCAAGTCTCCTACAATGAGCAGTTCTTC. It translates to CASSVEEQVSYNEQFF. The genes are TRBV9 and TRBJ2-1; D remains unclear. The CDR3 covers 16 residues. Trimming removed 0 bases from V and 0 bases from J, with 10 bases in between. Per germline, CDR1 SGDLS and CDR2 YYNGEE.

CDR3 nucleotide sequence: TGTGCCATCAGAGGGACTAGCGTCGGGGAGCTGTTTTTT. Translation gives CAIRGTSVGELFF. The chain joins TRBV10-3 to TRBJ2-2; TRBD2 matches at 10 bases. Germline assignment: CDR1 ENHRY and CDR2 SYGVKD. The CDR3 consists of 13 residues. Germline trimming cut 6 bases from V and 7 bases from J; bases unmatched to any gene: 2.

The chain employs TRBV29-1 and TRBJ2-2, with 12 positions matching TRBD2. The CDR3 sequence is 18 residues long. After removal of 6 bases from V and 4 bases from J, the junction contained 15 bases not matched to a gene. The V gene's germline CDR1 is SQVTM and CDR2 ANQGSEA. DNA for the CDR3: TGCAGCGTGGCCCTCCGGGCTAGCGGGAGGGCTGGCACCGGGGAGCTGTTTTTT. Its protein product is CSVALRASGRAGTGELFF.

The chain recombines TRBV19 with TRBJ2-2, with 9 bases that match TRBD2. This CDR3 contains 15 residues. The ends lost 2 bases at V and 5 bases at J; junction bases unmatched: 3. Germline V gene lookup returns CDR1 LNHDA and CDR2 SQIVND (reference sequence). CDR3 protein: CASSILAGRTGELFF. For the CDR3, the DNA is TGTGCCAGTAGTATACTAGCGGGACGTACCGGGGAGCTGTTTTTT.